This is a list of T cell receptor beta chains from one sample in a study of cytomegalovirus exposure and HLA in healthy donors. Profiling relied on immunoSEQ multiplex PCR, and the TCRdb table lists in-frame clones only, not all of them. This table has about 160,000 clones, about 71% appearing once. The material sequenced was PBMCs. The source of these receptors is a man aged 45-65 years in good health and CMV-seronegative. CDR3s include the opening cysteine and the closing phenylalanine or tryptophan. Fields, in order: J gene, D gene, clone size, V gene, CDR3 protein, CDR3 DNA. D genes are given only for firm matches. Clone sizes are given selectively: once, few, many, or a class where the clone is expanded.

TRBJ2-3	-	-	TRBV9	CASSGRGRADTQYF	TGTGCCAGCAGCGGGCGGGGGCGGGCAGATACGCAGTATTTT
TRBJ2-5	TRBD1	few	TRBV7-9	CASSWDRDETQYF	TGTGCCAGCAGCTGGGACAGGGACGAGACCCAGTACTTC
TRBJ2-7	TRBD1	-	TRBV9	CASSPGTGASYEQYF	TGTGCCAGCAGCCCCGGGACAGGGGCTTCCTACGAGCAGTACTTC
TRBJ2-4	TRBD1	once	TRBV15	CATSIRGGLQYF	TGTGCCACCAGCATAAGAGGGGGCCTCCAGTACTTC
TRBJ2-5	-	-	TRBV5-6	CASSLDRGAVKETQYF	TGTGCCAGCAGCTTGGATCGGGGGGCGGTGAAAGAGACCCAGTACTTC
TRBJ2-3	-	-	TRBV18	CASSADSNTQYF	TGTGCCAGCTCAGCTGACTCAAATACGCAGTATTTT
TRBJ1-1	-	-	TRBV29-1	CSAGAGNTEAFF	TGCAGCGCCGGAGCGGGGAACACTGAAGCTTTCTTT
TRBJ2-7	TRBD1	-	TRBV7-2	CASSLTLGSGTGTYEQYF	TGTGCCAGCAGCCTCACACTCGGGTCCGGGACAGGGACCTACGAGCAGTACTTC
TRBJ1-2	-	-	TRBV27	CASSLSRGDGYTF	TGTGCCAGCAGTTTGTCCCGGGGGGATGGCTACACCTTC
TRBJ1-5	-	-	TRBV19	CASSTYRDINQPQHF	TGTGCCAGTAGTACGTACCGGGACATTAATCAGCCCCAGCATTTT
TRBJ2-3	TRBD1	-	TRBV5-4	CASRSRDSTDTQYF	TGTGCCAGCAGAAGCCGGGACAGTACAGATACGCAGTATTTT
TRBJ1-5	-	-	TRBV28	CASRLGGQPQHF	TGTGCGTCTCGTCTAGGGGGTCAGCCCCAGCATTTT
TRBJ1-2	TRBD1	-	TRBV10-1	CASSESDRGLGGYTF	TGCGCCAGCAGTGAGTCGGACAGGGGCCTAGGAGGCTACACCTTC
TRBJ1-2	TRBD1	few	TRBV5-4	CASSDRDRLNYGYTF	TGTGCCAGCAGCGACCGGGACAGGCTTAACTATGGCTACACCTTC
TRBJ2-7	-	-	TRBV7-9	CASSLAEGSVQYF	TGTGCCAGCAGCTTAGCGGAGGGATCAGTGCAGTACTTC
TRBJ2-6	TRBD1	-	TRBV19	CASSRDSGSGANVLTF	TGTGCCAGTAGCCGGGACAGTGGCTCTGGGGCCAACGTCCTGACTTTC
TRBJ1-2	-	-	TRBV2	CASSATGLYGYTF	TGTGCCAGCAGCGCAACAGGGCTCTATGGCTACACCTTC
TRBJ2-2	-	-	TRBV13	CASSFDRSIGELFF	TGTGCCAGCAGCTTTGACAGGTCAATCGGGGAGCTGTTTTTT
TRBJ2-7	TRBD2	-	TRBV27	CASRGLADYEQYF	TGTGCCAGCAGGGGACTAGCGGATTACGAGCAGTACTTC
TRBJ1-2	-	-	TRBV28	CASSLARGVYYGYTF	TGTGCCAGCAGTTTAGCCCGGGGGGTTTACTATGGCTACACCTTC
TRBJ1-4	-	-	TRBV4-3	CASSQVQARNEKLFF	TGCGCCAGCAGCCAAGTCCAGGCAAGGAATGAAAAACTGTTTTTT
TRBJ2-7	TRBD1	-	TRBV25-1	CASSYGQVSEQYF	TGTGCCAGCAGTTACGGACAGGTTAGTGAGCAGTACTTC
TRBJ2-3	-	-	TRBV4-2	CASSQAPTDTQYF	TGTGCCAGCAGCCAAGCTCCCACAGATACGCAGTATTTT
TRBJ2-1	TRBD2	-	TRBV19	CASSSSGGPNEQFF	TGTGCCAGTAGTTCCAGCGGGGGTCCCAATGAGCAGTTCTTC
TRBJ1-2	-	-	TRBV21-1	CASSKKRTPNYGYTF	TGTGCCAGCAGCAAAAAGAGGACACCTAACTATGGCTACACCTTC
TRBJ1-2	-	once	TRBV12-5	CASGLGSGANYGYTF	TGTGCTAGTGGTTTGGGGTCGGGAGCTAACTATGGCTACACCTTC
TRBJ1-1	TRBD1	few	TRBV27	CASSPTGGPRAFF	TGTGCCAGCAGTCCGACAGGGGGCCCTAGGGCTTTCTTT
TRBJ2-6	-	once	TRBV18	CASSPQTYGANVLTF	TGTGCCAGCTCACCACAGACTTACGGGGCCAACGTCCTGACTTTC
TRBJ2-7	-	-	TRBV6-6	CASSYPDISYEQYF	TGTGCCAGCAGTTACCCCGACATCTCCTACGAGCAGTACTTC
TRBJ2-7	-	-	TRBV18	CASSPSQQGYEQYF	TGTGCCAGCTCACCGTCTCAACAGGGCTACGAGCAGTACTTC
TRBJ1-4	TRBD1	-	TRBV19	CASSIGGGAGEKLFF	TGTGCCAGTAGTATAGGAGGGGGCGCGGGTGAAAAACTGTTTTTT
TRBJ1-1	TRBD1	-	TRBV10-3	CAISDRGNTEAFF	TGTGCCATCAGCGACAGGGGGAACACTGAAGCTTTCTTT
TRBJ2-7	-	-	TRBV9	CASSVEAGGTYEQYF	TGTGCCAGCAGCGTAGAGGCAGGAGGTACCTACGAGCAGTACTTC
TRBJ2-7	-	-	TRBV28	CASTRRTPYEQYF	TGTGCCAGTACAAGGAGGACCCCCTACGAGCAGTACTTC
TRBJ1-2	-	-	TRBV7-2	CASTYNYGYTF	TGTGCCAGCACTTATAACTATGGCTACACCTTC
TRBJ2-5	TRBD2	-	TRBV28	CASSLGRGGLETQYF	TGTGCCAGCAGTTTGGGGCGGGGGGGTTTGGAGACCCAGTACTTC
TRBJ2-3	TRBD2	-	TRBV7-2	CASSSTSGGPDTQYF	TGTGCCAGCAGCTCCACTAGCGGGGGGCCAGATACGCAGTATTTT
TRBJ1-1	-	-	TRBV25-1	CASSGRQVGEAFF	TGTGCCAGCAGTGGGCGACAGGTTGGTGAAGCTTTCTTT
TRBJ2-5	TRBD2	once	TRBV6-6	CASSYSRSGGTETQYF	TGTGCCAGCAGTTACTCGCGGAGCGGGGGAACGGAGACCCAGTACTTC
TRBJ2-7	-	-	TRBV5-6	CASSLAGFGSYEQYF	TGTGCCAGCAGCTTGGCCGGGTTCGGGTCCTACGAGCAGTACTTC
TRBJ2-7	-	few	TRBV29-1	CSVEDASRSYEQYF	TGCAGCGTTGAAGATGCGTCCAGGTCTTACGAGCAGTACTTC
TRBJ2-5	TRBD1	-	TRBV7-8	CASSLAQTGSVTQYF	TGTGCCAGCAGCTTAGCACAGACAGGGTCGGTGACCCAGTACTTC
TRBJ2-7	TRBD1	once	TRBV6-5	CASSYQRTGYEQYF	TGTGCCAGCAGTTACCAACGGACAGGCTACGAGCAGTACTTC
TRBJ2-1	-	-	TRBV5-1	CASSLSSVREQFF	TGCGCCAGCAGCTTGTCCAGCGTGAGGGAGCAGTTCTTC
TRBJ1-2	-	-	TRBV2	CASRGRALGGYTF	TGTGCCAGCAGGGGCAGGGCCCTCGGTGGCTACACCTTC